A selection of T cell receptor beta chains follows, all from one sample in a study of blood T cell repertoires in COVID-19. TCRdb's table, derived via immunoSEQ multiplex PCR, lists solely in-frame clones and lacks some. The data show approximately 150,000 clones, with 84% seen just once and roughly a tenth held by the top ten. The specimen sequenced was peripheral blood. The receptors here all came from a man in his 70s with active or convalescent COVID-19. CDR3s include the opening cysteine and the closing phenylalanine or tryptophan. A D gene is named only where the DNA matches it firmly. Clone size is shown for a subset of rows, as once, few, many or a class of expanded clone.

abundance,d_gene,v_gene,j_gene,CDR3nt,CDR3aa
once,TRBD1,TRBV7-8,TRBJ1-2,TGTGCCAGCAGCTTAGGGGACAGGAACTATGGCTACACCTTC,CASSLGDRNYGYTF
-,TRBD1,TRBV10-3,TRBJ2-5,TGTGCCACCGCCGGACAGGGGGCAGGGGAGACCCAGTACTTC,CATAGQGAGETQYF
-,-,TRBV6-2/TRBV6-3,TRBJ1-5,TGTGCCAGCAGTCGGACGCGGGGCAGGTTGACTCAGCCCCAGCATTTT,CASSRTRGRLTQPQHF
-,-,TRBV6-2/TRBV6-3,TRBJ2-5,TGTGCCAGCAGCCAGGTTGGACAGAGGACCCAGTACTTC,CASSQVGQRTQYF
-,TRBD1,TRBV11-1,TRBJ1-3,TGTGCCAGCAGCCTCCGGGACAGCTTATCTGGAAACACCATATATTTT,CASSLRDSLSGNTIYF
-,TRBD1,TRBV6-2/TRBV6-3,TRBJ2-7,TGTGCCAGCAGTCGGACAGGGGGCGGATACGAGCAGTACTTC,CASSRTGGGYEQYF
once,-,TRBV20-1,TRBJ2-3,TGCAGTGCCAGTAGTGGGGCGAGCACAGATACGCAGTATTTT,CSASSGASTDTQYF
-,TRBD2,TRBV6-2/TRBV6-3,TRBJ2-7,TGTGCCAGCAGTGTTGGGACTACTACTCGAGAGTACTTC,CASSVGTTTREYF
-,-,TRBV7-2,TRBJ2-5,TGTGCCAGCAGCTTAGCCACAGCAGGGGGAGGAGAGACCCAGTACTTC,CASSLATAGGGETQYF
-,-,TRBV6-5,TRBJ2-7,TGTGCCAGCATCGGTAATTCCTACGAGCAGTACTTC,CASIGNSYEQYF
few,-,TRBV19,TRBJ1-1,TGTGCCAGTACTCAACGCAGGGGCAGGACTGAAGCTTTCTTT,CASTQRRGRTEAFF
-,-,TRBV28,TRBJ2-3,TGTGCCAGCAGTGGAGGTGGGGATACGCAGTATTTT,CASSGGGDTQYF
-,-,TRBV18,TRBJ1-3,TGTGCCAGCTCACCACAGGGATCTCCAGGGATCTCTGGAAACACCATATATTTT,CASSPQGSPGISGNTIYF
once,-,TRBV15,TRBJ2-2,TGTGCCACCAGCAGAGGGCAGTTGAACACCGGGGAGCTGTTTTTT,CATSRGQLNTGELFF
-,-,TRBV2,TRBJ1-6,TGTGCCAGCAGTGGCGGACAAAATTCACCCCTCCACTTT,CASSGGQNSPLHF
-,-,TRBV28,TRBJ2-1,TGTGCCAGCAGGAGACTAGTTCTCAACAATGAGCAGTTCTTC,CASRRLVLNNEQFF
-,-,TRBV18,TRBJ1-1,TGTGCCAGCTCAATAGACTCGAACACTGAAGCTTTCTTT,CASSIDSNTEAFF
-,TRBD1,TRBV7-2,TRBJ1-2,TGTGCCAGCAGCCAGACAGGGGGCTATGGCTACACCTTC,CASSQTGGYGYTF
-,-,TRBV3-1/TRBV3-2,TRBJ1-5,TGTGCCAGCAGCCAAGGTCATGCAGTCGGGGGTCAGCCCCAGCATTTT,CASSQGHAVGGQPQHF
-,-,TRBV30,TRBJ1-3,TGTGCCTGGAGGGACAAGTCGCGTCCACGCTCTGGAAACACCATATATTTT,CAWRDKSRPRSGNTIYF
few,-,TRBV2,TRBJ1-5,TGTGCCAGCGGGTCCCAGAAGGCGGCCCCCCAGCATTTT,CASGSQKAAPQHF
-,TRBD1,TRBV29-1,TRBJ2-1,TGCAGCGCACGGACAGGGGGTCTCAATGAGCAGTTCTTC,CSARTGGLNEQFF
-,-,TRBV7-7,TRBJ2-2,TGTGCCAGCAGCTTAGGGGGCTTGAACACCGGGGAGCTGTTTTTT,CASSLGGLNTGELFF
-,TRBD1,TRBV18,TRBJ1-5,TGTGCCAGCTCACCACCGGACAGGCTGGGCCAGCCCCAGCATTTT,CASSPPDRLGQPQHF
-,-,TRBV24-1,TRBJ1-1,TGTGCCACCAGTGACGCCCGAGGTACTGAAGCTTTCTTT,CATSDARGTEAFF
-,-,TRBV7-7,TRBJ2-1,TGTGCTAGCAGCTTAGTCTACTCAGCGGGCTACAATGAGCAGTTCTTC,CASSLVYSAGYNEQFF
-,-,TRBV10-3,TRBJ1-5,TGTGCCATCAGTGAGGGGGGGGTCGTTGGCAATCAGCCCCAGCATTTT,CAISEGGVVGNQPQHF
few,-,TRBV27,TRBJ2-7,TGTGCCAGCAGCCCTCCGGGACATCACTACGAGCAGTACTTC,CASSPPGHHYEQYF
-,TRBD2,TRBV15,TRBJ2-7,TGTGCCACCAGCAGAGAAGCGGGGGTGGGTTCTTCCTACGAGCAGTACTTC,CATSREAGVGSSYEQYF
-,TRBD1,TRBV29-1,TRBJ1-5,TGCAGCGTGGGACAGGGTAATCAGCCCCAGCATTTT,CSVGQGNQPQHF